This T cell receptor (beta chain) derives from a study of PD-1 blockade in classical Hodgkin lymphoma. Time point indicated: cycle 4 day 1 (C4D1), after about 6 weeks of nivolumab. Autologous stem cell transplantation was followed by relapse in every patient, and brentuximab vedotin exposure varied. Complete response, partial response or progressive disease made up the best responses. In the case of this clone: The antigen is undetermined.

Repertoires were generated with immunoSEQ multiplex PCR, while TCRdb's copy carries only in-frame clones and drops some. In the table there are over 75,000 clones, approximately 90% of which are singletons. Trimming cost V 5 bases and J 2 bases, with 16 bases left between them. Germline V CDR1 and CDR2: SGHAT, FQNNGV. CDR3 length: 16 amino acids. Findings of the study overall: Compared with baseline, CD4+ but not CD8+ TCR diversity had risen significantly by C4D1. Baseline diversity resembling that of newly diagnosed patients was seen in complete responders.

This clonotype was sampled from a human donor with classical Hodgkin lymphoma. The sequencing here drew on peripheral blood mononuclear cells (PBMCs), taken before the fourth cycle of nivolumab. This sequence joins TRBV11-2 and TRBJ1-3; D unresolved. CDR3 DNA sequence: TGTGCCAGCAGCCCAAACGCCCGGGAAACTGGAAACACCATATATTTT. It encodes CASSPNARETGNTIYF.